Listed here are 21 T cell receptor beta chains from one sample, sequenced in a study of Ad26.COV2.S vaccination and SARS-CoV-2 variants. Produced via immunoSEQ multiplex PCR; TCRdb's table is partial and in-frame only. The table records about 420,000 clones, approximately 90% of them present only once. Described treatment: approximately 18 received Ad26.COV2.S at low or high dose, single or two shots; roughly five received placebo; per-sample allocation not given. Day 63 following the first vaccine or placebo injection was when the samples were taken. The sequenced sample was peripheral blood, obtained in a trial of Ad26.COV2.S vaccine versus placebo. These receptors were collected from a person aged 18-65 years who received the Ad26.COV2.S COVID-19 vaccine or a placebo.

The rearrangement links TRBV4-1 to TRBJ1-5; 9 bases are shared with TRBD1. The CDR3 is 15 residues long. Germline V lookup: CDR1 MGHRA, CDR2 YSYEKL. The junction had 6 bases not matched to a gene; V was cut back by 4 bases and J by 5 bases. The chain's CDR3 is CASSPRTGEDQPQHF. The CDR3 coding sequence is TGCGCCAGCAGCCCTCGGACAGGGGAGGATCAGCCCCAGCATTTT.

This chain joins TRBV7-9 and TRBJ1-2; 7 bases align to TRBD1. Trimming cost V 5 bases and J 3 bases; bases outside gene matches: 6. Germline V gene lookup returns CDR1 SEHNR and CDR2 FQNEAQ (reference sequence). CDR3 length equals 14 residues. The chain's CDR3 is CASSHSRGYYGYTF. In nucleotides, the CDR3 is TGTGCCAGCAGCCACTCCAGGGGGTACTATGGCTACACCTTC.

This chain links TRBV7-9 with TRBJ2-3; D gene unclear. Germline lookup yields CDR1 SEHNR and CDR2 FQNEAQ (reference sequence). V was shortened by 5 bases and J by 3 bases, with 15 bases between the two germline ends. The CDR3 has 15 amino acids. The CDR3 DNA follows: TGTGCCAGCAGCCCCGGCGTTTCGGCGACAGATACGCAGTATTTT. This gives the protein CASSPGVSATDTQYF.

V gene TRBV28 combines with J gene TRBJ1-5; D ambiguous. CDR3 length: 16 amino acids. Germline V gene data show CDR1 as MDHEN and CDR2 as SYDVKM. Trimming took off 3 bases at V and 0 bases at J, with 12 bases between the two ends. CDR3: CASSFSKIYSNQPQHF. Here the CDR3 DNA reads TGTGCCAGCAGTTTTTCCAAGATCTATAGCAATCAGCCCCAGCATTTT.

The chain joins TRBV4-1 to TRBJ2-5; 7 bases line up with TRBD1. CDR1 and CDR2 (germline): MGHRA, YSYEKL. The CDR3 length is 15 residues. Trimming took 2 bases from V and 2 from J; bases not matched to a gene: 5. The CDR3 DNA reads as TGCGCCAGCAGCCAACTAGACAGGGCTCAAGAGACCCAGTACTTC. It translates to CASSQLDRAQETQYF.

The chain is built from TRBV5-1 and TRBJ2-5; 9 nucleotides match TRBD1. CDR1 and CDR2 (germline): SGHRS, YFSETQ. CDR3 size: 19 residues. V was pared by 4 bases and J by 4 bases, with 20 bases of the junction left unmatched. CDR3 sequence reads: CASSTRDREGLNWRETQYF. In DNA, the CDR3 is TGCGCCAGCAGCACCCGGGACAGGGAGGGTTTAAATTGGAGAGAGACCCAGTACTTC. Full variable domain (rest looked up from reference TRBV5-1 and TRBJ2-5): KAGVTQTPRYLIKTRGQQVTLSCSPISGHRSVSWYQQTPGQGLQFLFEYFSETQRNKGNFPGRFSGRQFSNSRSEMNVSTLELGDSALYLCASSTRDREGLNWRETQYFGPGTRLLVL.

The rearrangement links TRBV5-4 to TRBJ2-7; the match to TRBD1 covers 10 bases. The length of the CDR3 is 16 residues. The germline V gene has CDR1 SGHNT and CDR2 YYREEE (reference sequence). The V gene end was trimmed by 4 bases and the J gene end by 5 bases; junction bases not matched to a gene: 12. The CDR3 sequence: CASSPRLWDRGHEQYF. The CDR3 bases are TGTGCCAGCAGCCCCCGCCTCTGGGACAGGGGCCACGAGCAGTACTTC.

This clone has just one count. The chain carries TRBV30 and TRBJ1-5; D uncertain. This CDR3 spans 12 amino acids. CDR1 is GTSNPN and CDR2 is SVGIG in the germline V gene (reference sequence). Trimming stripped 2 bases from V and 3 bases from J, with 5 bases between. This CDR3 is CAWSRSNQPQHF. DNA for the CDR3: TGTGCCTGGAGTAGGTCCAATCAGCCCCAGCATTTT.

This chain links TRBV18 with TRBJ1-5; possible D gene TRBD1, 5 bases. CDR3 size: 14 residues. Trimming stripped 2 bases from V and 6 bases from J, with 11 bases between. Germline assignment: CDR1 KGHSH and CDR2 LQKENI. CDR3: CASSPSGGFQPQHF. Here the CDR3 DNA reads TGTGCCAGCTCACCAAGCGGGGGGTTTCAGCCCCAGCATTTT. Drawing the rest from reference TRBV18 and TRBJ1-5, the complete variable domain is NAGVMQNPRHLVRRRGQEARLRCSPMKGHSHVYWYRQLPEEGLKFMVYLQKENIIDESGMPKERFSAEFPKEGPSILRIQQVVRGDSAAYFCASSPSGGFQPQHFGDGTRLSIL.

This chain links TRBV12-3 or TRBV12-4 with TRBJ2-2; D not certain. The CDR3 is made up of 12 amino acids. V was clipped by 6 bases and J by 1 base, with 3 bases between them. The CDR3 region has the DNA TGTGCCAGCAGCTGGAACACCGGGGAGCTGTTTTTT. Translated, it gives CASSWNTGELFF.

This chain joins TRBV6-1 and TRBJ2-3; TRBD1 might be the D (6 bases). The CDR3 has 14 amino acids. The V gene lost 2 bases and the J gene lost 4 bases, with 10 bases spanning the gap. Looked up from germline, CDR1 is MNHNS and CDR2 is SASEGT. CDR3 bases: TGTGCCAGCAGTGAACAGGGGCTCGCAGATACGCAGTATTTT. Protein sequence: CASSEQGLADTQYF.

This chain's CDR3 is CASSPRGREQFF. CDR3 DNA sequence: TGTGCCAGCAGTCCCAGGGGCCGGGAGCAGTTCTTC. The chain employs TRBV6-5 and TRBJ2-1, with a tentative D call TRBD1 (6 bases). The CDR3 is 12 amino acids. CDR1 is MNHEY and CDR2 is SVGAGI in the germline V gene. The V and J ends lost 5 bases and 10 bases respectively, with 12 bases between them.

This clone has a single count. The V gene is TRBV19, the J gene TRBJ1-4; D gene ambiguous. Germline CDR1 is LNHDA and CDR2 is SQIVND (reference sequence). The V end was cut by 5 bases, the J end by 7 bases, with 14 bases between. The CDR3 has 14 residues. The CDR3 DNA reads TGTGCCAGTAGTGCTACGGTTGCGGGTGAAAAACTGTTTTTT. This sequence encodes CASSATVAGEKLFF.

This chain connects TRBV29-1 to TRBJ2-3; tentatively, D is TRBD1 (5 bases). The V end lost 1 base, the J end lost 2 bases, and 13 bases lay between the germline ends. Germline V lookup: CDR1 SQVTM, CDR2 ANQGSEA. The CDR3 covers 15 residues. The CDR3 sequence: CSVEGEGANTDTQYF. The CDR3 region has the DNA TGCAGCGTTGAAGGGGAAGGGGCGAACACAGATACGCAGTATTTT.

The chain links TRBV6-2 or TRBV6-3 to TRBJ2-7; weak D call: TRBD2 (5 bases). V was cut by 0 bases and J by 2 bases, with 11 bases left in between. The germline V gene has CDR1 MNHEY and CDR2 SVGEGT. The CDR3 loop spans 15 amino acids. The CDR3 DNA is TGTGCCAGCAGTTACTCGGCCGACGGGGCCTACGAGCAGTACTTC. Translation: CASSYSADGAYEQYF.

The chain employs TRBV18 and TRBJ2-4; 7 nucleotides line up with TRBD1. The CDR3 spans 15 residues. Germline V CDR1 and CDR2: KGHSH, LQKENI. V lost 1 base, J lost 5 bases, and 5 bases stayed unmatched. CDR3 sequence: CASSPQRTGENIQYF. The CDR3 DNA is TGTGCCAGCTCACCACAAAGAACAGGGGAAAACATTCAGTACTTC.

This clone was detected only once. The rearrangement uses TRBV5-5 and TRBJ2-3, with D possibly being TRBD1 (6 bases). The CDR3 sequence is 14 residues long. The V and J ends lost 0 bases and 6 bases respectively, with 11 bases between them. Germline V gives CDR1 SGHKS, CDR2 YYEKEE (reference sequence). The CDR3 spells CASSLVGGRDTQYF. The CDR3 DNA follows: TGTGCCAGCAGCTTGGTTGGGGGCCGGGATACGCAGTATTTT.

Turning to this clone: Other nucleotide sequences in the sample specify the same CDR3. The V and J genes are TRBV12-3 or TRBV12-4 and TRBJ2-3; D unclear. Trimming removed 2 bases from V and 5 bases from J, with 5 bases in between. CDR3 length: 12 amino acids. CDR3 sequence: CASSLPGDTQYF. In DNA form, the CDR3 reads TGTGCCAGCAGTTTACCGGGAGATACGCAGTATTTT.

The chain combines TRBV7-9 with TRBJ2-5; no clear D gene. This CDR3 region has 11 residues. Germline CDR1 SEHNR, CDR2 FQNEAQ (reference sequence). V was clipped by 3 bases and J by 5 bases, with 4 bases between them. The CDR3 sequence is CASSLKETQYF. Written as DNA, the CDR3 is TGTGCCAGCAGCTTGAAGGAGACCCAGTACTTC.

This clone was seen just once. The chain recombines TRBV9 with TRBJ2-1; a weak D match, TRBD2 (7 bases). The CDR3 consists of 16 residues. V lost 2 bases and J lost 0, with 12 bases in between. Germline lookup yields CDR1 SGDLS and CDR2 YYNGEE. The chain's CDR3 is CASSVSRGGSYNEQFF. The DNA of the CDR3 is TGTGCCAGCAGCGTCTCTAGGGGGGGCTCCTACAATGAGCAGTTCTTC.

This clone appeared once. The chain is built from TRBV4-1 and TRBJ1-4; no reliable D call. V gave up 6 bases and J gave up 8 bases, with 25 bases separating them. The CDR3 is 17 residues long. Germline CDR1 is MGHRA and CDR2 is YSYEKL. The CDR3 DNA reads as TGCGCCAGCAGTCACGTCCTGAGAGGATTCCTAGCCGAAAAACTGTTTTTT. Its protein is CASSHVLRGFLAEKLFF.